This T cell receptor (beta chain) was profiled in a study of T cell responses to AZD1222 COVID-19 vaccine. Broader study findings: The study identified only 6 or 7 AZD1222 recipients as seropositive at baseline.

The table lists this clone with a few counts. Its antigen is currently unknown. The germline V gene encodes CDR1 MNHEY and CDR2 SMNVEV (reference sequence). The CDR3 is made up of 16 amino acids. After removal of 4 bases from V and 4 bases from J, the junction contained 11 bases not matched to a gene. Clones were read by immunoSEQ multiplex PCR, and TCRdb kept only the in-frame ones, dropping some. The table records 100,000 to 150,000 clones, about 79% of them present only once. V gene TRBV27 combines with J gene TRBJ2-7; TRBD1 matches 9 bases. The input for sequencing was peripheral blood, taken 28 days after the second AZD1222 dose. This sequence was found in an adult who received the AZD1222 COVID-19 vaccine. The CDR3 loop is CASSSSPGTGLYEQYF. The CDR3 bases are TGTGCCAGCAGTTCAAGTCCCGGGACAGGGTTATACGAGCAGTACTTC.